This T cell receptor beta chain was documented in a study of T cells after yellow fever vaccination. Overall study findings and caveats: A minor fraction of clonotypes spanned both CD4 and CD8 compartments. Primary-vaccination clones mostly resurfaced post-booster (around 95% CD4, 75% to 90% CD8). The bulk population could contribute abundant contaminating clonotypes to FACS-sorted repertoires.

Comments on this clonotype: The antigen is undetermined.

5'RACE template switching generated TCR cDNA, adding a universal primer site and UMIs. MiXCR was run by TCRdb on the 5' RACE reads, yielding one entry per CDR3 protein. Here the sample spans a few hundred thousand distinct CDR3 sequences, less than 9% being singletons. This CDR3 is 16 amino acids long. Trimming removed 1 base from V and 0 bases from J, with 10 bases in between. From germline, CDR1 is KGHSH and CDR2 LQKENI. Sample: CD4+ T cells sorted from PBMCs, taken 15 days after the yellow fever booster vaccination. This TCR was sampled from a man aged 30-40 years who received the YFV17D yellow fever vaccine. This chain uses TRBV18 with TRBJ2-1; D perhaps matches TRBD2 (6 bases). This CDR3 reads CASSPLTGSSYNEQFF. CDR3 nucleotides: TGTGCCAGCTCACCACTAACCGGGAGCTCCTACAATGAGCAGTTCTTC. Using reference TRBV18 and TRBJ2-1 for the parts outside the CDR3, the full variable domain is NAGVMQNPRHLVRRRGQEARLRCSPMKGHSHVYWYRQLPEEGLKFMVYLQKENIIDESGMPKERFSAEFPKEGPSILRIQQVVRGDSAAYFCASSPLTGSSYNEQFFGPGTRLTVL.